This T cell receptor (beta chain) was observed in a study of immune heterogeneity within non-small cell lung tumors. Template came from bulk tumor genomic DNA, at approximately 640 ng per sample. Several spatially distant biopsies were obtained per primary tumor intraoperatively. The patients were newly diagnosed with non-small cell lung cancer, had not been treated, and had curative surgery. The CDR3 runs 16 residues. The V end was cut by 3 bases, the J end by 5 bases, with 19 bases between. The V gene's germline CDR1 is MDHEN and CDR2 SYDVKM. In a multiplex PCR, 32 V and 13 J primers amplified TCR beta CDR3. TCRdb recomputed calls from the multiplex PCR reads with MiXCR, one row per CDR3 protein. Of 7,000 to 9,000 distinct CDR3 sequences listed, around 20% were seen once; the top ten hold roughly 15%.

The sequencing sample was made of lung tumor tissue. This TCR came from a man aged 60 to 75 with non-small cell lung cancer. The rearrangement links TRBV28 to TRBJ2-5; maybe TRBD1 (7 bases). DNA of the CDR3: TGTGCCAGCAGTTTTTTCGGGGCAGGGGGGATGGAGACCCAGTACTTC. Translation: CASSFFGAGGMETQYF. Complete variable domain (other parts from reference TRBV28 and TRBJ2-5): DVKVTQSSRYLVKRTGEKVFLECVQDMDHENMFWYRQDPGLGLRLIYFSYDVKMKEKGDIPEGYSVSREKKERFSLILESASTNQTSMYLCASSFFGAGGMETQYFGPGTRLLVL.